This passage covers 30 T cell receptor beta chains from one sample sequenced in a study of blood T cell repertoires in COVID-19. Using immunoSEQ multiplex PCR, the repertoire was profiled, and TCRdb retains in-frame clones only, with some absent. The sample carries about 27,000 clones, 82% recorded once. The sequencing sample was made of peripheral blood. These receptors were obtained from an older man with active or convalescent COVID-19.

The rearrangement joins TRBV4-1 to TRBJ1-2, with TRBD1 identical over 10 bases. The germline V gene encodes CDR1 MGHRA and CDR2 YSYEKL. V gave up 3 bases and J gave up 2 bases; unmatched junction bases: 3. This CDR3 is 15 amino acids long. CDR3 nucleotides: TGCGCCAGCAGCCAGACGGACAGGGGGAACTATGGCTACACCTTC. Protein: CASSQTDRGNYGYTF.

This sequence joins TRBV5-1 and TRBJ1-1; D is ambiguous. The V end was cut by 1 base, the J end by 0 bases, with 7 bases between. Germline values: CDR1 SGHRS, CDR2 YFSETQ. The CDR3 runs to 14 residues. CDR3 amino acids: CASSLSGLNTEAFF. Written as DNA, the CDR3 is TGCGCCAGCAGCTTGTCGGGTTTGAACACTGAAGCTTTCTTT.

The V call is TRBV6-1, the J call TRBJ1-2; 7 positions match TRBD1. The germline V gene encodes CDR1 MNHNS and CDR2 SASEGT. V shed 3 bases, J shed 4 bases, and the junction held 8 bases outside the gene matches. The CDR3 totals 15 residues. For the CDR3, the DNA is TGTGCCAGCAGTGACCAAGGGGGCGCCGGCTATGGCTACACCTTC. This encodes CASSDQGGAGYGYTF.

The chain combines TRBV20-1 with TRBJ2-1, with TRBD2 matching 10 bases. Germline V lookup: CDR1 DFQATT, CDR2 SNEGSKA (reference sequence). The CDR3 runs 14 residues. The V gene end was trimmed by 3 bases and the J gene end by 4 bases; junction bases not matched to a gene: 3. The CDR3 sequence: CSASTSGIYNEQFF. The CDR3 coding sequence is TGCAGTGCTAGTACTAGCGGGATTTACAATGAGCAGTTCTTC.

V and J are TRBV6-5 and TRBJ2-3, with D possibly matching TRBD2 (6 bases). V was trimmed by 5 bases and J by 7 bases, leaving 16 bases between them. Germline V CDR1 and CDR2: MNHEY, SVGAGI. The CDR3 covers 14 residues. The CDR3 sequence is CASSPNGRGNTQYF. The DNA for the CDR3 is TGTGCCAGCAGTCCCAACGGGCGGGGAAATACGCAGTATTTT.

This clone turned up a few times. The CDR3 sequence is CASSPTWTDVYEQYF. The CDR3 DNA is TGCGCCAGCAGCCCTACTTGGACAGACGTATACGAGCAGTACTTC. The chain joins TRBV5-1 to TRBJ2-7, with a weak D call TRBD1 (6 bases). CDR3 length: 15 amino acids. Germline V gives CDR1 SGHRS, CDR2 YFSETQ. Trimming removed 4 bases from V and 4 bases from J, with 18 bases in between.

The chain carries TRBV4-2 and TRBJ1-3; no reliable D call. Trimming stripped 3 bases from V and 4 bases from J, with 13 bases between. Germline V gives CDR1 LGHNA, CDR2 YNFKEQ. The CDR3 has 15 residues. CDR3 sequence reads: CASSQRLNLGNTIYF. Here the CDR3 DNA reads TGTGCCAGCAGCCAGCGATTGAACCTCGGAAACACCATATATTTT.

This clone occurred a few times. V gene TRBV28 combines with J gene TRBJ1-6; 9 bases line up with TRBD1. CDR3 size: 15 residues. V trimming: 5 bases; J trimming: 7 bases; junction bases outside the gene matches: 6. CDR1 and CDR2 (germline): MDHEN, SYDVKM. As DNA, the CDR3 is TGTGCCAGCAGTCCCTCGGACAGGGGCAATTCACCCCTCCACTTT. Encoded protein: CASSPSDRGNSPLHF.

V and J are TRBV5-4 and TRBJ1-1; 11 bases map to TRBD1. The CDR3 loop spans 15 amino acids. CDR1 SGHNT and CDR2 YYREEE come from the germline V gene (reference sequence). J lost 3 bases, V lost 5 bases, and 6 bases had no gene match. Here the CDR3 DNA reads TGTGCCAGCAGACGGGACAGGGGGTGGGACACTGAAGCTTTCTTT. Translating it yields CASRRDRGWDTEAFF.

The gene calls are TRBV6-6 and TRBJ2-5, with D unresolved. V lost 7 bases and J 0 bases, leaving 15 bases between the germline ends. From germline, CDR1 is MNHNY and CDR2 SVGAGI (reference sequence). The CDR3 has 15 amino acids. The CDR3 DNA sequence: TGTGCCAGCAACAAACAGTTCCAGTACCAAGAGACCCAGTACTTC. Translation: CASNKQFQYQETQYF.

The rearrangement uses TRBV4-2 and TRBJ2-5; 10 bases align to TRBD2. J lost 1 base, V lost 4 bases, and 3 bases had no gene match. CDR1 is LGHNA and CDR2 is YNFKEQ in the germline V gene. The CDR3 consists of 15 residues. The CDR3 loop reads CASSPIAGGQETQYF. The CDR3 DNA follows: TGTGCCAGCAGCCCGATAGCGGGGGGCCAAGAGACCCAGTACTTC.

This chain connects TRBV28 to TRBJ1-1; weak D call: TRBD1 (6 bases). Germline loops: CDR1 MDHEN, CDR2 SYDVKM. CDR3 size: 14 residues. The ends were cut back, 10 bases at V and 0 bases at J, with 15 bases in the middle. DNA for the CDR3: TGTGCCACCACCCGGACAGCTATGAACACTGAAGCTTTCTTT. Amino acid sequence: CATTRTAMNTEAFF.

Comments on this clone: Other DNA sequences from this sample encode an identical CDR3 as well. The rearrangement uses TRBV20-1 and TRBJ2-7, with no clear D. V dropped 3 bases and J dropped 4 bases, with 7 bases sitting between them. The germline gives CDR1 DFQATT, CDR2 SNEGSKA (reference sequence). The CDR3 sequence is 11 residues long. The CDR3 here is CSARTTYEQYF. CDR3 DNA: TGCAGTGCTAGGACGACTTACGAGCAGTACTTC.

This clone has a handful of counts. The chain joins TRBV10-3 to TRBJ2-3, with no clear D. V was trimmed by 0 bases and J by 2 bases, leaving 15 bases between them. Germline CDR1 reads ENHRY; CDR2 reads SYGVKD. This CDR3 spans 17 amino acids. The CDR3 coding sequence is TGTGCCATCAGTGAGTCGACAATGACACATCCCACAGATACGCAGTATTTT. Encoded protein: CAISESTMTHPTDTQYF.

V usage is TRBV5-8 and J usage is TRBJ2-7, with 11 bases that match TRBD2. This CDR3 comprises 13 residues. The trim removed 5 bases at V and 4 bases at J, leaving 2 bases unmatched. In germline, CDR1 is SGHTS, CDR2 YDEGEE. CDR3 coding DNA: TGTGCCAGCAGAACTAGCGGGGGTTACGAGCAGTACTTC. Amino acids: CASRTSGGYEQYF.

The chain is built from TRBV28 and TRBJ1-2; TRBD1 agrees at 7 bases. Germline CDR1 reads MDHEN; CDR2 reads SYDVKM. This CDR3 contains 13 residues. Germline trimming cut 2 bases from V and 7 bases from J; bases unmatched to any gene: 4. Here the CDR3 reads CASSLLGGSGYTF. The CDR3 nucleotides are TGTGCCAGCAGTTTACTAGGGGGCTCTGGCTACACCTTC.

This rearrangement joins TRBV29-1 to TRBJ2-7, with D unclear. The CDR3 is 11 amino acids. CDR1 SQVTM and CDR2 ANQGSEA come from the germline V gene. Between the trimmed V and J ends, which lost 6 bases and 4 bases, there was a span of 10 bases. CDR3 amino acids: CSVALEYEQYF. The CDR3 bases are TGCAGCGTCGCACTTGAATACGAGCAGTACTTC.

The chain couples TRBV28 to TRBJ1-5; D unclear. The CDR3 is 15 residues long. Per the germline V gene, CDR1 is MDHEN and CDR2 is SYDVKM. Trimming pared 2 bases from V and 3 bases from J, leaving 11 bases between. This chain's CDR3 is CASSLTEIHNQPQHF. CDR3 sequence (DNA): TGTGCCAGCAGTTTAACGGAGATACACAATCAGCCCCAGCATTTT.

The rearrangement links TRBV3-1 (or the pseudogene TRBV3-2) to TRBJ2-7, with D tentatively TRBD2 (6 bases). The length of the CDR3 is 13 residues. Trimming cost V 2 bases and J 9 bases, with 14 bases left between them. The germline CDR1 and CDR2 sequences are LGHDT and YNNKEL (reference sequence). DNA for the CDR3: TGTGCCAGCAGCCAAACAAGGGGAGGCTGGCAGTACTTC. It codes for CASSQTRGGWQYF.

This chain uses TRBV19 with TRBJ1-2; 9 bases line up with TRBD1. This CDR3 contains 15 residues. The germline gives CDR1 LNHDA, CDR2 SQIVND (reference sequence). Trimming removed 5 bases from V and 0 bases from J; junction bases left unmatched: 4. CDR3 nucleotide sequence: TGTGCCAGTAGTCCCTGGACAGGGGCTAACTATGGCTACACCTTC. Amino acid sequence: CASSPWTGANYGYTF. Complete variable domain (other parts from reference TRBV19 and TRBJ1-2): DGGITQSPKYLFRKEGQNVTLSCEQNLNHDAMYWYRQDPGQGLRLIYYSQIVNDFQKGDIAEGYSVSREKKESFPLTVTSAQKNPTAFYLCASSPWTGANYGYTFGSGTRLTVV.

The chain uses TRBV7-9 and TRBJ2-3; 10 bases align to TRBD1. J lost 4 bases, V lost 1 base, and 5 bases had no gene match. Germline-derived CDR1 and CDR2 are SEHNR and FQNEAQ (reference sequence). This CDR3 is 16 amino acids long. This chain's CDR3 is CASSLGDRGSADTQYF. The CDR3 nucleotides read TGTGCCAGCAGCTTAGGGGACAGGGGATCGGCAGATACGCAGTATTTT.

The gene calls are TRBV21-1 and TRBJ2-3; the DNA was not used to check the table's D call, TRBD2. TRBV21-1 is shown as a pseudogene. The CDR3 is 12 amino acids. The CDR3 protein is CASSNLLRSGDF. CDR3 coding DNA: TGTGCCAGCAGCAATCTACTCCGAAGCGGGGATTTT.

The chain couples TRBV6-5 to TRBJ1-2; TRBD1 might be the D (6 bases). The CDR3 is made up of 15 amino acids. V gave up 6 bases and J gave up 6 bases, with 20 bases separating them. The germline V gene has CDR1 MNHEY and CDR2 SVGAGI. Here the CDR3 reads CASSSQGTGTHGYTF. Here the CDR3 DNA reads TGTGCCAGCAGCTCCCAGGGGACCGGTACTCATGGCTACACCTTC.

The gene calls are TRBV7-9 and TRBJ1-1; 7 bases line up with TRBD1. This CDR3 has 14 residues. Trimming took 1 base from V and 5 from J; bases not matched to a gene: 4. Germline V gene lookup returns CDR1 SEHNR and CDR2 FQNEAQ (reference sequence). The CDR3 nucleotides are TGTGCCAGCAGCTTAGGTTACAGGGGAACTGAAGCTTTCTTT. Translating it yields CASSLGYRGTEAFF.

V and J are TRBV2 and TRBJ2-7, with TRBD1 identical over 10 bases. V lost 5 bases and J lost 2; bases outside the gene matches: 6. The germline V gene encodes CDR1 SNHLY and CDR2 FYNNEI. The CDR3 totals 15 residues. The CDR3 sequence: CASSQTGGDTYEQYF. Written as DNA, the CDR3 is TGTGCCAGCAGTCAGACAGGGGGCGATACCTACGAGCAGTACTTC.

This CDR3 is CATSIGRGFDTQYF. Here the CDR3 DNA reads TGTGCCACCTCCATAGGCAGGGGGTTTGATACGCAGTATTTT. V usage is TRBV19 and J usage is TRBJ2-3; TRBD1 matches 7 bases. This CDR3 spans 14 amino acids. The V gene's germline CDR1 is LNHDA and CDR2 SQIVND (reference sequence). J was trimmed by 6 bases and V by 10 bases; bases with no gene match: 13.

The chain couples TRBV14 to TRBJ1-1; D ambiguous. This CDR3 spans 14 amino acids. Trimming shortened V by 4 bases and J by 4 bases, and 13 bases separated the two germline ends. Germline CDR1 SGHDN, CDR2 FVKESK. The CDR3 sequence: CASSLVGGSTEAFF. DNA of the CDR3: TGTGCCAGCAGCCTGGTGGGCGGGTCCACTGAAGCTTTCTTT.

The rearrangement links TRBV6-5 to TRBJ2-1; 7 nucleotides line up with TRBD2. The CDR3 is 12 amino acids. The J segment lost 8 bases and the V segment lost 8 bases, leaving 6 bases of the junction unmatched. Looked up from germline, CDR1 is MNHEY and CDR2 is SVGAGI. The CDR3 spells CASGGGGDEQFF. The CDR3 DNA follows: TGTGCCAGCGGGGGGGGAGGCGATGAGCAGTTCTTC.

This clone was seen only a few times. The rearrangement joins TRBV29-1 to TRBJ1-5; 9 bases line up with TRBD1. CDR3 length equals 16 residues. Germline CDR1 reads SQVTM; CDR2 reads ANQGSEA. J lost 5 bases, V lost 0 bases, and 8 bases had no gene match. As DNA, the CDR3 is TGCAGCGTTGAAGAGCCCCGGGACAGGGCAGATCAGCCCCAGCATTTT. Encoded protein: CSVEEPRDRADQPQHF.

The V and J genes are TRBV15 and TRBJ2-3, with D possibly being TRBD1 (5 bases). The CDR3 totals 13 residues. Germline values: CDR1 LNHNV, CDR2 YYDKDF (reference sequence). V lost 6 bases, J lost 2 bases, and 9 bases lay in between. The CDR3 DNA reads as TGTGCCACCAGTCAAGGGGACACAGATACGCAGTATTTT. It translates to CATSQGDTDTQYF.